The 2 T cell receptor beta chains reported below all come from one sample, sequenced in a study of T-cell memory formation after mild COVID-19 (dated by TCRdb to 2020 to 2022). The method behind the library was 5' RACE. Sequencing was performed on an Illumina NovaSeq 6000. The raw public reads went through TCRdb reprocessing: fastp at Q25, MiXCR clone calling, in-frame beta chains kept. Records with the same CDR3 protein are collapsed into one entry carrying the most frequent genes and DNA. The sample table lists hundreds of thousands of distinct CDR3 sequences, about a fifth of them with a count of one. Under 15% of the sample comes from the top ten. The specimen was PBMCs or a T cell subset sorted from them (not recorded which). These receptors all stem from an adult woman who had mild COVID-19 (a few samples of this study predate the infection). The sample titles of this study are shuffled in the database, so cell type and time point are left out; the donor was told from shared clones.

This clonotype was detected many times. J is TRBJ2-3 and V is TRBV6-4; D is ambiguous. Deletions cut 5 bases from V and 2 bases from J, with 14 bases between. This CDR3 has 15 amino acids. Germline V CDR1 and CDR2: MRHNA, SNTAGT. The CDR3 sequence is CASSQQTGDTDTQYF. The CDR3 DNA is TGTGCCAGCAGTCAACAGACTGGAGACACAGATACGCAGTATTTT.

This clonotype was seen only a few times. CDR3 sequence (DNA): TGCAGTGCTGGGACTAGCGGGAGTATGTATGAGCAGTTCTTC. Its protein product is CSAGTSGSMYEQFF. The chain has TRBV20-1 and TRBJ2-1; 14 nucleotides match TRBD2. This CDR3 has 14 residues. In germline, CDR1 is DFQATT, CDR2 SNEGSKA (reference sequence). V was clipped by 5 bases and J by 8 bases; unmatched bases: 5.